This TCR beta chain appears in the sequencing data of a study of cytomegalovirus exposure and HLA in healthy donors. Regarding the study as a whole: Rarity characterized most TCR sequences, yet some public TCRs appeared in many donors. As was reported, the HLA-A and HLA-B alleles of most subjects were accurately predicted from TCR beta sequences.

As concerns this clone: What it binds is not known.

Regarding donors, all were healthy bone marrow donors. Germline lookup yields CDR1 SGHTA and CDR2 FQGNSA. The ends lost 1 base at V and 4 bases at J; junction bases unmatched: 10. The CDR3 contains 16 residues. The PCR employed 60 Vbeta primers together with 13 Jbeta primers. Assay used: immunoSEQ multiplex PCR; TCRdb lists only in-frame clones, some missing. The table has around 120,000 clones, about four fifths seen once; the top ten hold about 3.9%. The sequence was collected from a woman in her twenties or thirties in good health and CMV-seronegative. This chain connects TRBV7-2 to TRBJ2-7; 7 bases align to TRBD2. Sequenced sample: PBMCs. CDR3: CASSLVGGSKWYEQYF. The DNA for the CDR3 is TGTGCCAGCAGCTTAGTTGGCGGGAGTAAGTGGTACGAGCAGTACTTC.